This T cell receptor beta chain is from a study of cytotoxic CD8 clonotypes in ibrutinib-treated CLL. Assay used: immunoSEQ multiplex PCR; TCRdb lists only in-frame clones, some missing. The table records 52,000 or so clones, over 80% of them present only once. Germline CDR1 reads LNHDA; CDR2 reads SQIVND (reference sequence). CDR3 length equals 15 residues. V dropped 0 bases and J dropped 8 bases, with 16 bases sitting between them. Study-wide findings and caveats: T-cell clonality at baseline went above that of age-matched healthy donors and rose and fell with circulating CD8+ T-cell counts. There were differences in sampling times between sustained-remission and progressing patients.

About this clone itself: Antigen specificity is unknown.

The specimen was PBMCs, collected after 24 months of ibrutinib treatment. V gene TRBV19 combines with J gene TRBJ1-2; no firm D call. This receptor was identified in a human donor with chronic lymphocytic leukemia. The CDR3 sequence: CASSIDQPDWSGYTF. The CDR3 DNA reads as TGTGCCAGTAGTATAGATCAGCCGGATTGGAGCGGCTACACCTTC.